The rows below give T cell receptor beta chains drawn from one sample of a study of early T cells in non-severe SARS-CoV-2 infection. TCRdb passed the 5' RACE reads through MiXCR, listing each CDR3 protein once. The sample lists some 67,000 distinct CDR3 sequences; 8% to 10% were seen once. The source was whole blood, collected at baseline. Receptors originate from an adult who was a healthcare worker with PCR-confirmed SARS-CoV-2 infection or an uninfected control (not recorded which). Both conserved end residues are part of each CDR3. The order of the fields is V gene, clone size, CDR3 length, D gene, J gene, CDR3 DNA, CDR3 protein. The D gene is left open where the match is weak. Rows give clone size only sometimes, using once, few, many, or a class for an expanded clone.

TRBV28,.,14,.,TRBJ1-4,TGTGCCAGCAGAGCAGGGCCCCCTAATGAAAAACTGTTTTTT,CASRAGPPNEKLFF
TRBV3-1,few,13,.,TRBJ2-7,TGTGCCAGCAGCCAAGGGGTCTCCAACGAGCAGTACTTC,CASSQGVSNEQYF
TRBV7-9,many,13,.,TRBJ1-4,TGTGCCAGCAGCCAAGTTCAGGGTGAAAAACTGTTTTTT,CASSQVQGEKLFF
TRBV18,many,15,TRBD1,TRBJ2-7,TGTGCCAGCTCACCCATGAGGGACAGCTCCTACGAGCAGTACTTC,CASSPMRDSSYEQYF
TRBV6-2/TRBV6-3,many,15,.,TRBJ1-2,TGTGCCAGCAGTTACCCGTGGGAGGCTAACTATGGCTACACCTTC,CASSYPWEANYGYTF
TRBV2,.,15,TRBD2,TRBJ2-2,TGTGCCAGCATTAAGGGACTAGCTTTCACCGGGGAGCTGTTTTTT,CASIKGLAFTGELFF
TRBV29-1,many,13,TRBD1,TRBJ1-2,TGCAGCGTCGGGGACAGAAACAGCTATGGCTACACCTTC,CSVGDRNSYGYTF
TRBV12-3/TRBV12-4,few,15,TRBD1,TRBJ1-2,TGTGCCAGCAGTCCCCAGTCAGGGGGACATTATGGCTACACCTTC,CASSPQSGGHYGYTF
TRBV28,many,14,.,TRBJ2-7,TGTGCCAGCAGACCCTTGGGGCCCTCCTACGAGCAGTACTTC,CASRPLGPSYEQYF
TRBV29-1,many,14,.,TRBJ2-1,TGCAGCACCCGAGCGGGCGTCTCCTACAATGAGCAGTTCTTC,CSTRAGVSYNEQFF
TRBV2,many,13,TRBD1,TRBJ2-2,TGTGCCAGCAGTTACAGGGGTGCCGGGGAGCTGTTTTTT,CASSYRGAGELFF
TRBV6-6,.,11,.,TRBJ1-5,TGTGCCAGCAGCCCTGGGGGGCCCCAGCATTTT,CASSPGGPQHF
TRBV12-3/TRBV12-4,few,14,TRBD1,TRBJ1-4,TGTGCCAGCAGGCCAGGACAGGGCGGAGAAAAACTGTTTTTT,CASRPGQGGEKLFF
TRBV9,many,15,TRBD1,TRBJ2-7,TGTGCCAGCAGCGTAGCTGATTACAGGGGCTACGAGCAGTACTTC,CASSVADYRGYEQYF
TRBV19,.,16,TRBD2,TRBJ2-3,TGTGCCAGTAGTGAAATAGCGGGAGGGCTTACAGATACGCAGTATTTT,CASSEIAGGLTDTQYF
TRBV14,many,15,TRBD1,TRBJ1-3,TGTGCCAGCAGCAACAGGGGTTCCTCTGGAAACACCATATATTTT,CASSNRGSSGNTIYF
TRBV29-1,few,14,.,TRBJ2-1,TGCAGCGTTGTTTACCAGAACCCCTACAATGAGCAGTTCTTC,CSVVYQNPYNEQFF
TRBV2,many,12,.,TRBJ2-1,TGTGCCAGCAGTGAAGCCTGGGGTGAGCAGTTCTTC,CASSEAWGEQFF
TRBV9,many,16,TRBD2,TRBJ2-1,TGTGCCAGCAGCGTAGGAGCTAGCGGGAGTGGTAATGAGCAGTTCTTC,CASSVGASGSGNEQFF
TRBV19,few,14,.,TRBJ2-1,TGTGCCAGTAGTATTCAACAAACTTACAATGAGCAGTTCTTC,CASSIQQTYNEQFF
TRBV21-1,.,18,.,TRBJ1-1,TGTGCCAGCAGCAAAGCGGTGGACAGAGTACACATGAACACTGAAGCTTTCTTT,CASSKAVDRVHMNTEAFF
TRBV3-1,few,17,TRBD1,TRBJ2-1,TGTGCCAGCAGCCAAGATTCCCGGCCAGGGGGCTTCAATGAGCAGTTCTTC,CASSQDSRPGGFNEQFF
TRBV7-7,few,17,TRBD2,TRBJ2-1,TGTGCTAGCAGCTTAGACCTAGCGGGAGGGCCGGGGAATGAGCAGTTCTTC,CASSLDLAGGPGNEQFF
TRBV18,many,14,.,TRBJ1-2,TGTGCCAGCTCGCCCACCGATAGGGGAAGCGGCTACACCTTC,CASSPTDRGSGYTF
TRBV29-1,many,13,.,TRBJ1-3,TGCAGCGCCCTTGGTCCTACTGGAAACACCATATATTTT,CSALGPTGNTIYF
TRBV12-5,.,14,TRBD1,TRBJ2-5,TGTGCTAGTGGTCCCGGGGACAGTCAAGAGACCCAGTACTTC,CASGPGDSQETQYF
TRBV24-1,many,15,TRBD2,TRBJ2-1,TGTGCCACCAGTGCGATTAGCGGGAGGGTTGCGGAGCAGTTCTTC,CATSAISGRVAEQFF
TRBV12-3/TRBV12-4,many,15,TRBD2,TRBJ2-2,TGTGCCAGCAGACTAGCGGGGAGGGACACCGGGGAGCTGTTTTTT,CASRLAGRDTGELFF
TRBV7-6,many,16,TRBD2,TRBJ2-1,TGTGCCAGCAGTTCCTCGGCACTAGCGGGGTTCAATGAGCAGTTCTTC,CASSSSALAGFNEQFF
TRBV4-2,many,15,.,TRBJ1-6,TGTGCCAGCAGCCGGGACATTGGGGATAATTCACCCCTCCACTTT,CASSRDIGDNSPLHF
TRBV24-1,.,15,.,TRBJ2-2,TGTGCCACCAGTGAACCGGGACAGAACACCGGGGAGCTGTTTTTT,CATSEPGQNTGELFF
TRBV5-5,.,14,.,TRBJ2-5,TGTGCCAGCAGCTTGCAAGTGCATCAGGAGACCCAGTACTTC,CASSLQVHQETQYF
TRBV3-1,.,16,TRBD1,TRBJ1-1,TGTGCCAGCAGCACCTATGACAGGGGTTGGTATATAGAAGCTTTCTTT,CASSTYDRGWYIEAFF
TRBV27,few,18,TRBD2,TRBJ2-1,TGTGCCAGCGGGGGAGGGTCCTCGGATTATAGCTCCTACAATGAGCAGTTCTTC,CASGGGSSDYSSYNEQFF
TRBV5-1,many,17,TRBD2,TRBJ2-3,TGCGCCAGCAGCTTGGGACTAGCCTCACTCGGCACAGATACGCAGTATTTT,CASSLGLASLGTDTQYF
TRBV7-2,.,15,TRBD1,TRBJ1-6,TGTGCCAGCAGGTTCTCGGACAGGATTAATTCACCCCTCCACTTT,CASRFSDRINSPLHF
TRBV7-6,many,14,TRBD2,TRBJ2-1,TGTGCCAGCAGCTTGATTAGCGGGAGGGATGAGCAGTTCTTC,CASSLISGRDEQFF
TRBV3-2,.,19,.,TRBJ2-2,TGTGCCAGCAGCCAACCAGGACAGGGGGCGTCGGGTCGGACCGGGGAGCTGTTTTTT,CASSQPGQGASGRTGELFF
TRBV7-8,few,15,.,TRBJ2-7,TGTGCCAGCATCCCCGAGGGGGAGAGCTCCTACGAGCAGTACTTC,CASIPEGESSYEQYF
TRBV19,many,15,.,TRBJ1-6,TGTGCCAGTAGTCTGTCGACTGGGTATAATTCACCCCTCCACTTT,CASSLSTGYNSPLHF
TRBV6-4,many,11,.,TRBJ1-2,TGTGCCAGCAGTCGGGACCCGGGTTGCGCCTTC,CASSRDPGCAF
TRBV2,many,14,.,TRBJ2-2,TGTGCCAGCAAGTCGGGGACGAACACCGGGGAGCTGTTTTTT,CASKSGTNTGELFF
TRBV12-3/TRBV12-4,many,15,TRBD2,TRBJ2-4,TGTGCCAGCAGTTTATGGACTAGCGGAAAAAACATTCAGTACTTC,CASSLWTSGKNIQYF
TRBV4-3,.,16,.,TRBJ2-4,TGCGCCAGCAGCCAAGATTGGCCAGTAACCAAAAACATTCAGTACTTC,CASSQDWPVTKNIQYF
TRBV5-1,.,14,.,TRBJ1-2,TGCGCCAGCAGCTTGGGAGACAATGGCCATGGCTACACCTTC,CASSLGDNGHGYTF
TRBV28,many,16,.,TRBJ2-1,TGTGCCAGCAGTACTATGGGGACGCGGGTTAACAATGAGCAGTTCTTC,CASSTMGTRVNNEQFF
TRBV27,many,12,.,TRBJ2-1,TGTGCCAGCAGCCAGGACTTTAATGAGCAGTTCTTC,CASSQDFNEQFF
TRBV29-1,many,12,TRBD2,TRBJ2-5,TGCAGCGGTGGATGGGGGGGAGAGACCCAGTACTTC,CSGGWGGETQYF
TRBV6-2/TRBV6-3,few,17,TRBD2,TRBJ2-1,TGTGCCAGCAGTTACCTCGCTAGCGGGGCATCCCGCAATGAGCAGTTCTTC,CASSYLASGASRNEQFF
TRBV28,.,15,TRBD1,TRBJ2-1,TGTGCCAGCAGAACCGACAGGGAGAAGACCAATGAGCAGTTCTTC,CASRTDREKTNEQFF
TRBV29-1,.,13,TRBD2,TRBJ2-4,TGCAGCGTTCAGTCTAGCGGGGGGAACATTCAGTACTTC,CSVQSSGGNIQYF
TRBV27,few,16,TRBD2,TRBJ2-3,TGTGCCAGCAGTCCCGGGACTAGCGGGAGTGTACGGTTATTTTATTTT,CASSPGTSGSVRLFYF
TRBV29-1,many,14,.,TRBJ1-1,TGCAGCGTTCGTGGCCAGGCAGCAAACACTGAAGCTTTCTTT,CSVRGQAANTEAFF
TRBV6-2/TRBV6-3,.,11,TRBD2,TRBJ2-3,TGTGCCAGCAGTTATAGCGGGATGCAGTATTTT,CASSYSGMQYF
TRBV24-1,few,13,.,TRBJ1-2,TGTGCCACCAGTGACGGGTTTTTCTATGGCTACACCTTC,CATSDGFFYGYTF